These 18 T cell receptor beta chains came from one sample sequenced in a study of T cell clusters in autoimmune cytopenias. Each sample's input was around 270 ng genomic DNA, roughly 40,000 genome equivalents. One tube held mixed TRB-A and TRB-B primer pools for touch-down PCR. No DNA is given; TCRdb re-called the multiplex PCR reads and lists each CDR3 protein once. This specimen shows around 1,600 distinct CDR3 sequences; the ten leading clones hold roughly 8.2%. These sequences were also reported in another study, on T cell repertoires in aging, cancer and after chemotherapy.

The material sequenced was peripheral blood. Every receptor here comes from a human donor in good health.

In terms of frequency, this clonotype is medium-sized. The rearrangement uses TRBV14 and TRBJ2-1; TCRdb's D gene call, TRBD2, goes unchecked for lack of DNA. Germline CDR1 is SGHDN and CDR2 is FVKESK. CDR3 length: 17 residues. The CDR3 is CASSQDPQREGYNEQFF.

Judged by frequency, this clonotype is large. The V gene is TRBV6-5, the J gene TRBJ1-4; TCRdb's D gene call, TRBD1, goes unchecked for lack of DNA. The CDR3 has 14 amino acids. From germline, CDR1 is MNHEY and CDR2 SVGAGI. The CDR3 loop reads CASSYSGVGRKLFF.

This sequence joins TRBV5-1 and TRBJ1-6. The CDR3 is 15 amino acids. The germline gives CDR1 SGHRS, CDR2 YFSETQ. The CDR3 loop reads CASSLTPSVVAPLHF.

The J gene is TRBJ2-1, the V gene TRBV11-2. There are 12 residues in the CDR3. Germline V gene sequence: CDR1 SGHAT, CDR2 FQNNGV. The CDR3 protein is CASSLRTGEQFF.

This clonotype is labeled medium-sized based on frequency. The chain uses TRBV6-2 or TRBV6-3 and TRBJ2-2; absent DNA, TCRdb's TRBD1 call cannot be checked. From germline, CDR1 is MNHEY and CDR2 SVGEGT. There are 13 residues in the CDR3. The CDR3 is CASSPPGPGELFF.

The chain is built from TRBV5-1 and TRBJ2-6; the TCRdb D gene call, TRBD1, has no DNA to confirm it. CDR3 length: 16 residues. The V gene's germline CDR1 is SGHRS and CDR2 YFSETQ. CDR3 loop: CASGEDRPGGANVLTF.

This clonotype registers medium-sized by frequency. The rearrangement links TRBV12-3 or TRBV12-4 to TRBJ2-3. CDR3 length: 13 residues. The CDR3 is CASSQIFRDTQYF.

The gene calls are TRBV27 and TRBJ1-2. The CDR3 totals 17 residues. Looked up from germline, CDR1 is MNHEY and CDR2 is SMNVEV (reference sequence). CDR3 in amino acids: CASSPGGGGPPHYGYTF.

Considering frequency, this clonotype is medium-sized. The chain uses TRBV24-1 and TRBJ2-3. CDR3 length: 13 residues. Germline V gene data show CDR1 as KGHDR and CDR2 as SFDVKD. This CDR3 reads CATATPSTDTQYF.

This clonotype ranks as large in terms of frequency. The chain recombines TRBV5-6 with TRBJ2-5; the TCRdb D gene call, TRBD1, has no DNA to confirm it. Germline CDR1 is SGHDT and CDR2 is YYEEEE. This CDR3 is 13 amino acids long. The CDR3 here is CASSRRLGETQYF.

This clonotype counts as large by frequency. CDR3 protein: CASSYSTARPTYEQYF. V gene TRBV6-6 combines with J gene TRBJ2-7; the TCRdb call, TRBD2, lacks DNA for checking. Germline values: CDR1 MNHNY, CDR2 SVGAGI (reference sequence). This CDR3 spans 16 amino acids.

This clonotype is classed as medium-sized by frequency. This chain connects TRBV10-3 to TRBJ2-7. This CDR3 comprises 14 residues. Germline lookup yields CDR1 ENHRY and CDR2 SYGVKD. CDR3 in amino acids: CAISVTASSYEQYF.

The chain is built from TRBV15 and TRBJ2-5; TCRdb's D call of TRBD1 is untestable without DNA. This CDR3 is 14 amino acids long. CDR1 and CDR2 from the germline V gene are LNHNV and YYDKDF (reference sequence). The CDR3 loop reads CATSSGTGVETQYF.

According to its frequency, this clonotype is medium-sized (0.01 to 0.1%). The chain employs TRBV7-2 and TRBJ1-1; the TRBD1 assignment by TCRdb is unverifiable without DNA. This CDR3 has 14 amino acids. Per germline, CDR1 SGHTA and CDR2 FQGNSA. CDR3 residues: CASSQGLLNTEAFF.

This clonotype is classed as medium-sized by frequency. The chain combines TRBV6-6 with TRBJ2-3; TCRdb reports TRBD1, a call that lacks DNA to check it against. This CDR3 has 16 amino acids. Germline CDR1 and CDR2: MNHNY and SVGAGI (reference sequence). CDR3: CASSSRDRVFSDTQYF.

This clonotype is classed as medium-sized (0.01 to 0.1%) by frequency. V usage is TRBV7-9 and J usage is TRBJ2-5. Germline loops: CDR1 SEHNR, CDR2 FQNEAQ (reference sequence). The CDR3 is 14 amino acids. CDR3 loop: CASSLHGTRETQYF.

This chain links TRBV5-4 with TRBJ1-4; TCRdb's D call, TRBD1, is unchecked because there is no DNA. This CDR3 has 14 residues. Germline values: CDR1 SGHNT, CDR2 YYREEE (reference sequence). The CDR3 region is CASSQGAANEKLFF. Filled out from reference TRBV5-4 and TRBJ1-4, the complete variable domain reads ETGVTQSPTHLIKTRGQQVTLRCSSQSGHNTVSWYQQALGQGPQFIFQYYREEENGRGNFPPRFSGLQFPNYSSELNVNALELDDSALYLCASSQGAANEKLFFGSGTQLSVL.

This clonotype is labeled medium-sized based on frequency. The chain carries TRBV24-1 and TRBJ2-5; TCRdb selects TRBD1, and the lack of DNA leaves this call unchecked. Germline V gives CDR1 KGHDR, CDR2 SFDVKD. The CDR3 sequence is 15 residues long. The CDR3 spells CATSDPTGLRETQYF.